This TCR beta chain was sequenced during a study of monozygotic twins with inflammatory bowel disease. Overall study results and limits: Patient-to-patient differences in immunosuppressive treatment may have added variability to the repertoires.

On this clonotype itself: Its target is unknown.

Per the germline V gene, CDR1 is KGHDR and CDR2 is SFDVKD. This CDR3 spans 15 amino acids. TCRdb reprocessed the 5' RACE reads, keeping one entry per CDR3 protein, no DNA. The sample table sets out roughly 100,000 distinct CDR3 sequences. The sample was blood. The chain combines TRBV24-1 with TRBJ2-2; as DNA is missing, the TRBD1 call by TCRdb cannot be tested. The sequence derives from a human donor with ulcerative colitis or Crohn's disease, or a healthy co-twin of an affected twin (not recorded which). This CDR3 is CATGTGGAGTGELFF.